This T cell receptor (beta chain) was identified in a study of regulatory T cells in long-lasting Graves disease. A remark on this clonotype: The antigen is unknown. This could be a read error, since a much larger clone is one nucleotide away.

The time point here: newly diagnosed GD, antithyroid drugs for less than 3 months. PBMC-extracted RNA yielded the TCR library. The CDR3 contains 17 residues. V lost 8 bases, J lost 5 bases, and 24 bases lay in between. CDR1 and CDR2 (germline): MDHEN, SYDVKM. Both iRepertoire HTBI primers and Arm-PCR of CDR3 regions were used to build the TCR beta libraries. MiXCR, applied by TCRdb to the multiplex PCR reads, yields one record per CDR3 protein. The sample lists approximately 360,000 distinct CDR3 sequences; 10% to 15% were seen once. Whole-study results and caveats: The researchers studied only peripheral blood, not thyroid tissue. More public clonotypes were shared by persistent patients (approximately 3,000) than by new patients (approximately 990).

The sample also formed part of further work on T cells in Graves' hyperthyroidism and ophthalmopathy. According to that study: First-round RT-PCR with HTBI primers amplified the TCR CDR3 region. Most clonotypes expanded in the thyroid (above 0.001) were also present in blood.

This sequence was found in a woman between 18 and 30 years old with Graves disease. The V and J genes are TRBV28 and TRBJ2-2; D may be TRBD1 or TRBD2 (5 bases each). Source: peripheral blood mononuclear cells (PBMCs), taken at new diagnosis, from a patient treated with antithyroid drugs. Written as DNA, the CDR3 is TGTGCCAGCGGAGCCGGGACGTTCTCTTTCTGGACCGGGGAGCTGTTTTTT. Translating gives CASGAGTFSFWTGELFF.